The 30 T cell receptor beta chains below were found in one sample sequenced in a study of CD8 T cells in Susac syndrome. An amount of RNA that ranged from roughly 0.5 to 1 ug was reverse transcribed with random hexamers. One entry per CDR3 protein, called by TCRdb with MiXCR from the immunoSEQ multiplex PCR reads. The sample records over 200,000 distinct CDR3 sequences, roughly 94% being singletons. Sequencing was done on a sample of CD4+ T cells from PBMCs. The receptor source for this set is a human donor with multiple sclerosis.

V and J are TRBV12-3 or TRBV12-4 and TRBJ1-3, with a tentative D call TRBD1 (5 bases). The V gene lost 6 bases and the J gene lost 2 bases, with 14 bases spanning the gap. The CDR3 sequence is 15 residues long. The CDR3 loop reads CASSDRGVTGNTIYF. The CDR3 region has the DNA TGTGCCAGCAGCGACAGAGGAGTTACTGGAAACACCATATATTTT.

This clonotype has a single count. V is TRBV5-1 and J is TRBJ2-4; TRBD1 is a possible D gene (5 bases). V lost 0 bases to trimming and J lost 4 bases, with 5 bases between them. CDR1 and CDR2 from the germline V gene are SGHRS and YFSETQ. This CDR3 spans 13 amino acids. The DNA for the CDR3 is TGCGCCAGCAGCTTGGGACAGAAAAACATTCAGTACTTC. The encoded protein is CASSLGQKNIQYF.

In its sample, this clonotype was seen once. J is TRBJ2-7 and V is TRBV27, with D possibly TRBD2 on 5 matching bases. The CDR3 consists of 12 residues. Germline CDR1 and CDR2: MNHEY and SMNVEV (reference sequence). The V and J ends lost 11 bases and 3 bases respectively, with 14 bases between them. CDR3 DNA: TGTGCCCGAAAGGGAGCCTACTACGAGCAGTACGTC. Translated: CARKGAYYEQYV.

This chain joins TRBV11-1 and TRBJ2-1, with 9 bases that match TRBD1. V lost 5 bases, J lost 4 bases, and 3 bases stayed unmatched. Germline values: CDR1 SGHAT, CDR2 FQDESV (reference sequence). The CDR3 is 14 amino acids. CDR3 region: CASSPGQGYNEQFF. The CDR3 nucleotides read TGTGCCAGCAGCCCGGGACAGGGATACAATGAGCAGTTCTTC.

The rearrangement links TRBV20-1 to TRBJ2-3; TRBD1 matches at 9 bases. CDR1 and CDR2 from the germline V gene are DFQATT and SNEGSKA (reference sequence). Losses at the gene ends were 6 bases for V and 5 bases for J; bases not matched to a gene: 9. This CDR3 is built from 14 residues. In DNA, the CDR3 is TGCAGTGCAGGGACAGGGTTGGGAGGAGATACGCAGTATTTT. Its translation is CSAGTGLGGDTQYF.

J is TRBJ2-3 and V is TRBV12-3 or TRBV12-4; 8 bases are shared with TRBD2. The CDR3 extends over 15 amino acids. Trimming removed 4 bases from V and 5 bases from J; junction bases left unmatched: 8. The CDR3 region has the DNA TGTGCCAGCAGTTCCAGCGGGGGCCAATTAGATACGCAGTATTTT. Amino acids: CASSSSGGQLDTQYF.

This chain links TRBV12-3 or TRBV12-4 with TRBJ1-1; 9 bases are shared with TRBD1. This CDR3 comprises 14 residues. The junction had 7 bases not matched to a gene; V was cut back by 6 bases and J by 5 bases. For the CDR3, the DNA is TGTGCCAGCAGCTCCGGGACAGGGAGGACTGAAGCTTTCTTT. Encoded protein: CASSSGTGRTEAFF.

This chain uses TRBV13 with TRBJ1-6, with D uncertain. The CDR3 runs 19 residues. Trimming removed 8 bases at V and 0 bases at J, with 23 bases between. CDR1 PRHDT and CDR2 FYEKMQ come from the germline V gene (reference sequence). DNA of the CDR3: TGTGCCAGCGGTCCCGCAAGAAGGTCCGCAATCTCCTATAATTCACCCCTCCACTTT. Encoded protein: CASGPARRSAISYNSPLHF.

V gene TRBV20-1 combines with J gene TRBJ2-1, with no clear D. This CDR3 comprises 12 residues. The V and J ends lost 5 bases and 3 bases respectively, with 8 bases between them. Germline V gene lookup returns CDR1 DFQATT and CDR2 SNEGSKA (reference sequence). The CDR3 DNA is TGCAGTGCTCACAGAGACTACAATGAGCAGTTCTTC. Encoded protein: CSAHRDYNEQFF.

J is TRBJ1-6 and V is TRBV12-3 or TRBV12-4; no clear D gene. V was pared by 6 bases and J by 7 bases, with 16 bases between. The CDR3 contains 15 residues. CDR3 nucleotide sequence: TGTGCCAGCAGCCCCGGTGGCCAGCTGAATTCACCCCTCCACTTT. Translating gives CASSPGGQLNSPLHF.

The genes are TRBV30 and TRBJ2-5; 8 bases map to TRBD2. The V and J ends lost 0 bases and 7 bases, in that order; junction bases with no gene match: 10. The germline V gene has CDR1 GTSNPN and CDR2 SVGIG (reference sequence). This CDR3 contains 15 residues. The CDR3 region has the DNA TGTGCCTGGAGTGTACGACGAGGCACTAGCGGGACCCAGTACTTC. Translated: CAWSVRRGTSGTQYF.

The chain combines TRBV20-1 with TRBJ2-3, with 7 bases that match TRBD2. Per the germline V gene, CDR1 is DFQATT and CDR2 is SNEGSKA (reference sequence). The CDR3 covers 15 residues. The V segment lost 0 bases and the J segment 1 base; nucleotides outside the gene matches: 4. The DNA of the CDR3 is TGCAGTGCTAGAGATTGGGCGGGGGGCACAGATACGCAGTATTTT. Residues: CSARDWAGGTDTQYF.

The sample holds one count of this clonotype. The rearrangement uses TRBV27 and TRBJ1-2; possibly TRBD1 for D (5 bases). V lost 3 bases and J lost 8, with 19 bases in between. The CDR3 length is 15 residues. From germline, CDR1 is MNHEY and CDR2 SMNVEV (reference sequence). The CDR3 DNA sequence: TGTGCCAGCAGTTTTCAGGGCCCGGGAGTTGGGGGCTACACCTTC. Translating gives CASSFQGPGVGGYTF.

The CDR3 DNA is TGCAGCGTTGAATACTCAGATACGCAGTATTTT. It specifies CSVEYSDTQYF. The V and J genes are TRBV29-1 and TRBJ2-3; D remains ambiguous. With 2 bases removed from V and 4 bases from J, the gap between germline ends came to 4 bases. In germline, CDR1 is SQVTM, CDR2 ANQGSEA. The CDR3 is 11 amino acids.

The chain carries TRBV30 and TRBJ2-1, with TRBD2 identical over 8 bases. The V gene's germline CDR1 is GTSNPN and CDR2 SVGIG (reference sequence). With 5 bases clipped from V and 9 bases from J, the junction kept 6 bases outside the gene matches. CDR3 size: 12 residues. The CDR3 region is CAWRGGGGEQFF. The DNA of the CDR3 is TGTGCCTGGCGGGGGGGAGGCGGTGAGCAGTTCTTC.

The J gene is TRBJ2-3, the V gene TRBV6-2 or TRBV6-3, with a tentative D call TRBD2 (5 bases). The CDR3 is 12 amino acids. From germline, CDR1 is MNHEY and CDR2 SVGEGT. With 6 bases removed from V and 5 bases from J, the gap between germline ends came to 9 bases. The CDR3 reads CASSYSGDTQYF. CDR3 DNA sequence: TGTGCCAGCAGCTACAGCGGAGATACGCAGTATTTT.

V gene TRBV20-1 combines with J gene TRBJ2-5, with TRBD2 matching 7 bases. This CDR3 is built from 12 residues. V shed 3 bases and J 3 bases; nucleotides not matched to a gene: 1. Germline CDR1 reads DFQATT; CDR2 reads SNEGSKA (reference sequence). The CDR3: CSASGGKETQYF. CDR3 sequence (DNA): TGCAGTGCTAGCGGGGGGAAAGAGACCCAGTACTTC.

The chain joins TRBV6-5 to TRBJ1-1; D not certain. V was shortened by 4 bases and J by 4 bases, with 16 bases between the two germline ends. Germline V gene lookup returns CDR1 MNHEY and CDR2 SVGAGI. The CDR3 has 15 residues. CDR3 sequence: CASSSLIVGSTEAFF. For the CDR3, the DNA is TGTGCCAGCAGTTCCCTGATAGTCGGGAGCACTGAAGCTTTCTTT.

The V call is TRBV30, the J call TRBJ1-2; D gene unclear. Trimming took 2 bases from V and 6 from J, leaving 16 bases between them. The CDR3 is 14 amino acids. Germline V gene lookup returns CDR1 GTSNPN and CDR2 SVGIG (reference sequence). The DNA of the CDR3 is TGTGCCTGGAGTATTCGGGGAGATGTTGATGGCTACACCTTC. Its translation is CAWSIRGDVDGYTF.

V usage is TRBV2 and J usage is TRBJ2-1; D possibly corresponds to TRBD2 (5 bases). The germline V and J ends were trimmed by 4 bases and 10 bases, with 11 bases remaining between them. CDR3 length: 12 amino acids. Looked up from germline, CDR1 is SNHLY and CDR2 is FYNNEI. CDR3 sequence: CASSVEGSEQFF. CDR3 bases: TGTGCCAGCAGTGTTGAGGGTAGCGAGCAGTTCTTC.

V and J are TRBV21-1 and TRBJ2-3. TRBV21-1 is a recognized pseudogene. The CDR3 runs to 11 residues. CDR3 DNA: TGTGCCACCTTTCCCACAGATACGCAGTATTTT. This sequence encodes CATFPTDTQYF.

V usage is TRBV20-1 and J usage is TRBJ2-1; 8 nucleotides line up with TRBD2. V lost 5 bases and J lost 6; bases outside the gene matches: 9. The length of the CDR3 is 14 residues. Per germline, CDR1 DFQATT and CDR2 SNEGSKA (reference sequence). In nucleotides, the CDR3 is TGCAGTGCTCCTCCGGGGGGGGCTAGCAATGAGCAGTTCTTC. This encodes CSAPPGGASNEQFF.

The V gene is TRBV12-5, the J gene TRBJ2-3; no firm D call. V was shortened by 4 bases and J by 0 bases, with 17 bases between the two germline ends. Germline V gives CDR1 LGHNT, CDR2 FRNRAP. This CDR3 region has 17 residues. CDR3 nucleotide sequence: TGTGCTAGTGGTTCGGTACGAAGACTGGGGAGCACAGATACGCAGTATTTT. This codes for CASGSVRRLGSTDTQYF.

The chain employs TRBV24-1 and TRBJ2-1; 10 positions agree with TRBD2. This CDR3 is built from 17 residues. Germline V gives CDR1 KGHDR, CDR2 SFDVKD. V lost 3 bases and J lost 4; bases outside the gene matches: 8. The CDR3 nucleotides are TGTGCCACCAGTGATCCTCTAGCGGGGGAAGGTTACAATGAGCAGTTCTTC. Protein: CATSDPLAGEGYNEQFF.

The CDR3: CASSQDRVSNYGYTF. The CDR3 region has the DNA TGCGCCAGCAGCCAAGATAGGGTTTCTAACTATGGCTACACCTTC. The chain recombines TRBV4-1 with TRBJ1-2; D call uncertain. V dropped 0 bases and J dropped 0 bases, with 8 bases sitting between them. The CDR3 totals 15 residues. Germline loops: CDR1 MGHRA, CDR2 YSYEKL.

The chain couples TRBV9 to TRBJ2-3; 12 nucleotides agree with TRBD1. The V segment lost 3 bases and the J segment 4 bases; nucleotides outside the gene matches: 9. Germline V gives CDR1 SGDLS, CDR2 YYNGEE. The CDR3 length is 17 residues. Here the CDR3 reads CASSGNPGTGGADTQYF. Written as DNA, the CDR3 is TGTGCCAGCAGCGGGAACCCCGGGACAGGGGGCGCAGATACGCAGTATTTT.

The chain carries TRBV30 and TRBJ2-1; D gene ambiguous. Trimming took 2 bases from V and 6 from J, leaving 14 bases between them. This CDR3 comprises 14 residues. Looked up from germline, CDR1 is GTSNPN and CDR2 is SVGIG (reference sequence). The CDR3 DNA sequence: TGTGCCTGGAGTATGTCAGGTGGGATCAATGAGCAGTTCTTC. This gives the protein CAWSMSGGINEQFF.

The chain uses TRBV20-1 and TRBJ2-3, with TRBD2 identical over 15 bases. The CDR3 contains 17 residues. Germline V lookup: CDR1 DFQATT, CDR2 SNEGSKA (reference sequence). The trim removed 6 bases at V and 0 bases at J, leaving 7 bases unmatched. The DNA for the CDR3 is TGCAGTGCGTCCGGGACTAGCGGGGGGCGGAGCACAGATACGCAGTATTTT. Translating it yields CSASGTSGGRSTDTQYF.

The sample holds one count of this clonotype. The gene calls are TRBV9 and TRBJ2-3; tentative D call: TRBD1 (5 bases). The V and J ends lost 4 bases and 0 bases respectively, with 12 bases between them. The germline gives CDR1 SGDLS, CDR2 YYNGEE. This CDR3 contains 15 residues. The DNA for the CDR3 is TGTGCCAGCAGCAAGCGACAGCCGAGCACAGATACGCAGTATTTT. Residues: CASSKRQPSTDTQYF.

The chain recombines TRBV10-3 with TRBJ2-7; weak D call: TRBD1 (5 bases). CDR1 and CDR2 from the germline V gene are ENHRY and SYGVKD. V lost 6 bases to trimming and J lost 0 bases, with 9 bases between them. This CDR3 is built from 13 residues. The CDR3 DNA reads TGTGCCATCAGCAAACAGGCCTCCTACGAGCAGTACTTC. It translates to CAISKQASYEQYF.